This T cell receptor (beta chain) was documented in a study of T cell changes during pregnancy in multiple sclerosis. This table comes from immunoSEQ multiplex PCR, and its TCRdb copy is limited to in-frame clones, with some not included. In the table there are some 51,000 clones, around 93% of which are singletons. The junction had 3 bases not matched to a gene; V was cut back by 4 bases and J by 3 bases. The germline CDR1 and CDR2 sequences are MGHRA and YSYEKL. This CDR3 spans 15 amino acids. Material: CD8+ T cells from peripheral blood mononuclear cells, obtained in the first trimester of pregnancy. The TCR originated in a female donor with multiple sclerosis, enrolled in a pregnancy study. The chain joins TRBV4-1 to TRBJ2-7, with 13 bases that match TRBD2. The CDR3, as DNA: TGCGCCAGCAGCCTACGGACTAGCGGGGGCTACGAGCAGTACTTC. It translates to CASSLRTSGGYEQYF.